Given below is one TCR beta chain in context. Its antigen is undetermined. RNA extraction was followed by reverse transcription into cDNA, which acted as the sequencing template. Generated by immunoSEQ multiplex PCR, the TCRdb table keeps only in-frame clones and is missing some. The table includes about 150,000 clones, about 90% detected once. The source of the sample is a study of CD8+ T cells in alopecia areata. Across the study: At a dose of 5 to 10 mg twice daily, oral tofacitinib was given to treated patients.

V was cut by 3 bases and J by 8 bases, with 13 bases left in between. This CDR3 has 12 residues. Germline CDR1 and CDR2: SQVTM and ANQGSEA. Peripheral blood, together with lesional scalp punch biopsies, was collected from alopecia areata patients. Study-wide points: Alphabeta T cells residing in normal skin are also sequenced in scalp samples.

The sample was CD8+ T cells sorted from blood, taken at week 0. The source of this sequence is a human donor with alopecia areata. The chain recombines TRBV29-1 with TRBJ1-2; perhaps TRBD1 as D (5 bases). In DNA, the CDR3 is TGCAGCGTTGATGTGGAAGGGGACGGCTACACCTTC. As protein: CSVDVEGDGYTF.